The rows below give T cell receptor beta chains drawn from one sample of a study of CD8 T cells in Susac syndrome. TCRdb fed the immunoSEQ multiplex PCR reads into MiXCR, producing one record per CDR3 protein. The sample yields about 210,000 distinct CDR3 sequences, about 95% seen once. The specimen was CD4+ T cells from PBMCs. Receptors were obtained from a human donor with multiple sclerosis. CDR3s leave out the opening cysteine and the closing phenylalanine or tryptophan.

j_call v_call cdr3_aa
TRBJ2-1 TRBV20-1 SASRPLDNYNEQF
TRBJ2-7 TRBV5-6 ASSLVGEDYEQY
TRBJ2-5 TRBV5-4 ASSPPPGTGETQY
TRBJ2-1 TRBV3-1 ASSQDRSRVPVSYNEQF
TRBJ2-5 TRBV29-1 SVDRGGETQY
TRBJ1-2 TRBV15 ATSREGWVNYGYT
TRBJ1-2 TRBV20-1 SVHEQGDYGYT
TRBJ2-3 TRBV29-1 SVAWKSTDTQY
TRBJ2-5 TRBV3-1 ASSYSGEETQY
TRBJ2-7 TRBV11-2 ASSLSYYEQY
TRBJ1-2 TRBV27 ASSSRETGGYT
TRBJ2-7 TRBV20-1 SATSGSSEQY
TRBJ2-5 TRBV14 ASSPRLAGAQETQY
TRBJ2-5 TRBV7-2 ASVLAGGPKTQY
TRBJ2-5 TRBV30 AWRRPEGEPRKETQY
TRBJ1-2 TRBV12-5 ASGLIRGGGYT
TRBJ2-1 TRBV4-1 ASSQPGSFNEQF
TRBJ2-2 TRBV24-1 ATSDLGRLNTGELF
TRBJ2-5 TRBV30 AWSGPRILRGETQY
TRBJ2-4 TRBV9 ARGTSSRTKNIQY
TRBJ2-5 TRBV3-1 ASSLEHKETQY
TRBJ2-5 TRBV29-1 SVKVETQY
TRBJ2-3 TRBV29-1 SVDLYGTTDTQY
TRBJ1-2 TRBV15 ATSRDRDGGNT
TRBJ2-5 TRBV15 ATSRDRYGGETQY
TRBJ2-3 TRBV24-1 ATSDPAGTDTQY
TRBJ2-4 TRBV20-1 SVIADPGAKNIQY
TRBJ1-5 TRBV3-1 ASSQVVNQPQH
TRBJ2-2 TRBV7-2 ASSFGQGNTGELF
TRBJ1-1 TRBV20-1 SAPGGGWTEAF
TRBJ2-7 TRBV3-1 ASSPQPGLAGVEQY
TRBJ2-7 TRBV27 ASSRREGTSGASYEQY
TRBJ2-7 TRBV12-3/TRBV12-4 ASSLPQGRQY
TRBJ2-7 TRBV3-1 ASSQVAGGPGEQY
TRBJ2-3 TRBV25-1 ASSEQTDTQY
TRBJ1-5 TRBV29-1 SATGARGGQPQH
TRBJ2-7 TRBV14 ASSQDLRSEQY
TRBJ2-7 TRBV23-1 ASSQQIDEQY
TRBJ2-7 TRBV24-1 ATSDFAQGAIEQY
TRBJ2-6 TRBV27 ASSFIGGSGANVLT
TRBJ1-1 TRBV4-2 ASSPVLAGTVNTEAF
TRBJ1-2 TRBV14 ASSQQLGDYGYT
TRBJ1-6 TRBV11-2 ASSLGGDRSPLH
TRBJ2-7 TRBV24-1 ATSDLRRSRQGGDEQY
TRBJ2-1 TRBV29-1 SYGTSGMFEQF
TRBJ2-7 TRBV11-2 ASRQIYEQY
TRBJ1-2 TRBV20-1 SARDLSDYGYT
TRBJ1-1 TRBV5-5 ASSLRGMTEAF
TRBJ2-7 TRBV18 ASSPTGNYEQY
TRBJ1-5 TRBV7-9 ASSDGINNQPQH
TRBJ2-4 TRBV9 ASSVAGGRYIQY
TRBJ2-7 TRBV29-1 SVTFGGGGYEQY
TRBJ2-7 TRBV9 ASSPVLRGEQY
TRBJ2-1 TRBV7-9 ASSWTFNEQF